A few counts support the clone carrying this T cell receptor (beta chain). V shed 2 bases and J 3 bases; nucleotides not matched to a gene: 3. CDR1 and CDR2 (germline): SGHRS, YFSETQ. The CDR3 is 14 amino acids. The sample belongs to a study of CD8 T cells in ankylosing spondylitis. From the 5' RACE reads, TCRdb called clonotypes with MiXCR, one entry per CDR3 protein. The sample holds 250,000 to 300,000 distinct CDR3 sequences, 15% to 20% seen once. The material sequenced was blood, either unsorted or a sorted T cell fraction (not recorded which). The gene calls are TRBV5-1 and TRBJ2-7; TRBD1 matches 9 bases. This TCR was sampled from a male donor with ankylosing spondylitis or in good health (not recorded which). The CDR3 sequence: CASSFGTGNYEQYV. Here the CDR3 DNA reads TGCGCCAGCAGCTTTGGGACAGGGAACTACGAGCAGTACGTC.